This entry lists 15 T cell receptor beta chains sequenced from one sample in a study of Graves' ophthalmopathy and Graves' hyperthyroidism. RNA served as the template for amplifying TCR beta CDR3 regions. An initial RT-PCR round employing HTBI primers preceded a second-round multiplex PCR. TCRdb called the multiplex PCR reads again in MiXCR, with one record for every CDR3 protein. The table shows some 370,000 distinct CDR3 sequences, with about 18% occurring only once. The sequencing sample was made of peripheral blood. The source of these receptors is an adult woman with stable Graves' hyperthyroidism.

With regard to this clonotype: Germline and junction disagree at one end, which may indicate a read error. The chain employs TRBV7-7 and TRBJ2-7; 8 bases fit TRBD1. Germline V gene sequence: CDR1 SSHAT, CDR2 FNYEAQ (reference sequence). The CDR3 runs 15 residues. The CDR3 nucleotides are TGTGCTAGCAGCTTCAATACAGGGGGACCCTACGAGCAGTACTTC. It yields the protein CASSFNTGGPYEQYF.

This clonotype has only a few counts. This sequence joins TRBV3-1 and TRBJ2-4; possibly TRBD1 for D (6 bases). Between the trimmed V and J ends, which lost 0 bases and 6 bases, there was a span of 12 bases. This CDR3 is 15 amino acids long. Germline V lookup: CDR1 LGHDT, CDR2 YNNKEL (reference sequence). CDR3 bases: TGTGCCAGCAGCCAAGATGTTCAGGGGTTAAACATTCAGTACTTC. This sequence encodes CASSQDVQGLNIQYF.

This clonotype came up many times. The chain has TRBV28 and TRBJ1-2; 7 bases are a match to TRBD1. The CDR3 consists of 16 residues. The germline V gene has CDR1 MDHEN and CDR2 SYDVKM. V was clipped by 4 bases and J by 5 bases; unmatched bases: 13. CDR3 protein: CASSSPRQGGGYGYTF. The CDR3 bases are TGTGCCAGCAGTTCGCCCCGACAGGGTGGGGGGTATGGCTACACCTTC.

The CDR3 sequence is CASSEEEAGGYEQYF. CDR3 in DNA: TGTGCCAGCAGTGAAGAGGAGGCAGGGGGCTACGAGCAGTACTTC. This chain links TRBV6-1 with TRBJ2-7; 7 bases match TRBD1. This CDR3 spans 15 amino acids. The germline V gene has CDR1 MNHNS and CDR2 SASEGT. J gave up 3 bases and V 1 base, and 6 bases lay outside the gene matches.

The sample holds many counts of this clonotype. The chain employs TRBV5-6 and TRBJ1-1, with a weak D call TRBD1 (6 bases). The CDR3 loop spans 14 amino acids. Germline V gene lookup returns CDR1 SGHDT and CDR2 YYEEEE. Trimming removed 5 bases from V and 3 bases from J, with 14 bases in between. The CDR3 nucleotides read TGTGCCAGCAGTTTCTGGGCAGGGGACACTGAAGCTTTCTTT. Protein sequence: CASSFWAGDTEAFF.

This clonotype has at least ten counts. The CDR3 here is CASSPRTLNQPQHF. The CDR3 bases are TGTGCCAGCAGCCCCCGTACACTTAATCAGCCCCAGCATTTT. The chain couples TRBV4-2 to TRBJ1-5; D is unclear. The V gene lost 4 bases and the J gene lost 4 bases, with 11 bases spanning the gap. The germline V gene encodes CDR1 LGHNA and CDR2 YNFKEQ. This CDR3 is 14 amino acids long.

This clonotype was detected only a few times. The chain carries TRBV13 and TRBJ2-2, with D perhaps TRBD1 or TRBD2 (5 bases each). In germline, CDR1 is PRHDT, CDR2 FYEKMQ (reference sequence). CDR3 length equals 15 residues. Deletions cut 2 bases from V and 5 bases from J, with 12 bases between. The CDR3 reads CASSLSWDQTGELFF. The CDR3 DNA is TGTGCCAGCAGCTTATCTTGGGACCAAACCGGGGAGCTGTTTTTT.

V and J are TRBV28 and TRBJ2-7, with 9 bases matching TRBD2. CDR1 MDHEN and CDR2 SYDVKM come from the germline V gene. CDR3 length equals 19 residues. With V trimmed by 1 base and J by 6 bases, 19 bases remained unmatched. CDR3 protein: CASSLSSTLAGTTPAEQYF. DNA for the CDR3: TGTGCCAGCAGTTTATCCTCCACCCTAGCGGGAACCACACCTGCCGAGCAGTACTTC.

This clonotype was observed many times. The chain is built from TRBV28 and TRBJ1-2, with a possible D match to TRBD1 (6 bases). Germline values: CDR1 MDHEN, CDR2 SYDVKM. The CDR3 is 14 amino acids. V was shortened by 6 bases and J by 3 bases, with 14 bases between the two germline ends. CDR3 residues: CASSPTDRYYGYTF. The CDR3 nucleotides are TGTGCCAGCAGCCCTACGGACAGATACTATGGCTACACCTTC.

This clonotype was detected a few times. CDR3 region: CASSLVRTSAEQYF. The CDR3 nucleotides read TGTGCCAGCAGCTTAGTACGGACTAGCGCCGAGCAGTACTTC. V is TRBV7-2 and J is TRBJ2-7; 9 positions agree with TRBD2. CDR1 and CDR2 (germline): SGHTA, FQGNSA. The CDR3 length is 14 residues. V gave up 1 base and J gave up 6 bases; unmatched junction bases: 4. The whole variable domain, remainder taken from reference TRBV7-2 and TRBJ2-7, is GAGVSQSPSNKVTEKGKDVELRCDPISGHTALYWYRQSLGQGLEFLIYFQGNSAPDKSGLPSDRFSAERTGGSVSTLTIQRTQQEDSAVYLCASSLVRTSAEQYFGPGTRLTVT.

This clonotype was found many times. This chain uses TRBV12-3 or TRBV12-4 with TRBJ1-2; possibly TRBD1 for D (5 bases). There are 15 residues in the CDR3. V was trimmed by 6 bases and J by 0 bases, leaving 14 bases between them. The CDR3 here is CASRRERGTNYGYTF. In nucleotides, the CDR3 is TGTGCCAGCAGACGGGAACGGGGGACTAACTATGGCTACACCTTC.

This chain joins TRBV6-1 and TRBJ2-4; tentatively, D is TRBD2 (6 bases). V was cut by 6 bases and J by 1 base, with 10 bases left in between. CDR1 MNHNS and CDR2 SASEGT come from the germline V gene. The CDR3 loop spans 14 amino acids. In DNA form, the CDR3 reads TGTGCCAGCAGGCGGGACGTTGCCAAAAACATTCAGTACTTC. Its translation is CASRRDVAKNIQYF.

Notes on this clonotype: A clone one base away is much larger, so this may be a read error. The conserved phenylalanine or tryptophan is not found at the CDR3 terminus, so this likely reflects a read error. The rearrangement uses TRBV29-1 and TRBJ1-2, with TRBD1 identical over 10 bases. This CDR3 is 12 amino acids long. V lost 7 bases, J lost 8 bases, and 7 bases stayed unmatched. The germline gives CDR1 SQVTM, CDR2 ANQGSEA. The CDR3 sequence is CSAREDRGGYTV. DNA for the CDR3: TGCAGCGCTAGGGAGGACAGGGGGGGCTACACCGTC.

The chain combines TRBV6-1 with TRBJ1-1; tentatively, D is TRBD1 (5 bases). V was cut by 7 bases and J by 4 bases, with 16 bases left in between. The CDR3 contains 14 residues. CDR1 and CDR2 from the germline V gene are MNHNS and SASEGT. The CDR3 coding sequence is TGTGCCAGCACCGACTTATCCGGGGCCACTGAAGCTTTCTTT. This translates into CASTDLSGATEAFF.

This clonotype appeared once. The genes are TRBV6-5 and TRBJ1-6; D is perhaps TRBD1 (5 bases). CDR1 and CDR2 from the germline V gene are MNHEY and SVGAGI. The V gene lost 4 bases and the J gene lost 0 bases, with 10 bases spanning the gap. The CDR3 has 16 residues. CDR3 sequence (DNA): TGTGCCAGCAGTTGGGACGGGAGCTCCTATAATTCACCCCTCCACTTT. This sequence encodes CASSWDGSSYNSPLHF.